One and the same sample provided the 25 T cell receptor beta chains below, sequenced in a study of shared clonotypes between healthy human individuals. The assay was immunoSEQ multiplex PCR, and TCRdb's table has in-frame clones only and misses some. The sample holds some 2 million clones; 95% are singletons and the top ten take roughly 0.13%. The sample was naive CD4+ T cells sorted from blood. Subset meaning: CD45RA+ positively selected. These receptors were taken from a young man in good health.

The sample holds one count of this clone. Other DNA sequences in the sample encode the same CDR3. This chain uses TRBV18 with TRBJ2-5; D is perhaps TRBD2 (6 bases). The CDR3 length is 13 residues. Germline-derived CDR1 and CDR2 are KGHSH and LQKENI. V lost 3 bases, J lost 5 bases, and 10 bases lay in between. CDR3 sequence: CASSPGGHETQYF. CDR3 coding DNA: TGTGCCAGCTCACCCGGGGGTCATGAGACCCAGTACTTC.

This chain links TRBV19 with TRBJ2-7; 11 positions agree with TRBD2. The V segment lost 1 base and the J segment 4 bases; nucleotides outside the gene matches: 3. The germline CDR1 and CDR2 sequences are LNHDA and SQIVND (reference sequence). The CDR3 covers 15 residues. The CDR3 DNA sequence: TGTGCCAGTAGTATAGGAGGGACTAGCGGTTACGAGCAGTACTTC. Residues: CASSIGGTSGYEQYF.

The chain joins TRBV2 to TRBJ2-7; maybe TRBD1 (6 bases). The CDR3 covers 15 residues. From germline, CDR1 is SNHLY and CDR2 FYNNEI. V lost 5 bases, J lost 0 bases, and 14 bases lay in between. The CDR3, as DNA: TGTGCCAGCAGTATCCAGGGGCCCCCCTCCTACGAGCAGTACTTC. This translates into CASSIQGPPSYEQYF.

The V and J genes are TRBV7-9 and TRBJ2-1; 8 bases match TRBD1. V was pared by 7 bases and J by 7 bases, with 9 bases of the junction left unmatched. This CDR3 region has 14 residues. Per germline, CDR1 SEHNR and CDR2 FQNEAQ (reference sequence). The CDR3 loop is CASTGTGFFNEQFF. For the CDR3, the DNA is TGTGCCAGCACGGGGACAGGTTTTTTTAATGAGCAGTTCTTC.

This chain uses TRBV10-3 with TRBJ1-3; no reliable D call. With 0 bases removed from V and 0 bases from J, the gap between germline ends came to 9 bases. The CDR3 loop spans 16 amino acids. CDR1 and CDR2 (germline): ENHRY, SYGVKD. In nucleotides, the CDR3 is TGTGCCATCAGTGAGTCAGGCCCCCTCTCTGGAAACACCATATATTTT. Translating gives CAISESGPLSGNTIYF.

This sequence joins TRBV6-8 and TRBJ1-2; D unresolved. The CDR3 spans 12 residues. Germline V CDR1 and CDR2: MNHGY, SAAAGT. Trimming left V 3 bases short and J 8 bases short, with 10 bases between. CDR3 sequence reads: CASSYEEGGYTF. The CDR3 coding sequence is TGTGCCAGCAGTTATGAGGAGGGAGGCTACACCTTC.

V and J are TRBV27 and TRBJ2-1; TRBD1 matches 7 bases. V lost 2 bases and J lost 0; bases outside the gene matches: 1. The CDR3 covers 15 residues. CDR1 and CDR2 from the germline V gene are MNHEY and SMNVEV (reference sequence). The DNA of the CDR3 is TGTGCCAGCAGTTTAGGGGACAGCTCCTACAATGAGCAGTTCTTC. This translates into CASSLGDSSYNEQFF.

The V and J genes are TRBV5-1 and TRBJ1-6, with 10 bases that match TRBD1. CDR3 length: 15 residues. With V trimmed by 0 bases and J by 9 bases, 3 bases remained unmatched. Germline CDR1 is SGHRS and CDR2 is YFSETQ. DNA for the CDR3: TGCGCCAGCAGCTTGGGACAGGGGGCCTTTTCACCCCTCCACTTT. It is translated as CASSLGQGAFSPLHF.

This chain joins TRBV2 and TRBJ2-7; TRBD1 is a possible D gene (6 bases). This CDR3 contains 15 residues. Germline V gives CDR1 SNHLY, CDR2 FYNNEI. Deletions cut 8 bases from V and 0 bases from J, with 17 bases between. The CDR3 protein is CASSRTEISSYEQYF. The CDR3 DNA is TGTGCCAGCTCGCGGACAGAAATAAGCTCCTACGAGCAGTACTTC.

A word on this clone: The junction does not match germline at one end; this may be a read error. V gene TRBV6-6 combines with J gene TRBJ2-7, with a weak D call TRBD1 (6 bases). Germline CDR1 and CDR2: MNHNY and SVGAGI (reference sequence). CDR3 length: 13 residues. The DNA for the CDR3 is TGTGCCAGCAATACCGGGACACCCATCGAGCGGTACTTC. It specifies CASNTGTPIERYF.

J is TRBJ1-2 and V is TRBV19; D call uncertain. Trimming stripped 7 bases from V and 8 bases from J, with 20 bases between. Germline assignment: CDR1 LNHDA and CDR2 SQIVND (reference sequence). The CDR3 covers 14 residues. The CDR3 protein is CASKPNGRDIGYTF. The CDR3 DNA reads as TGTGCCAGTAAACCTAACGGACGGGATATAGGCTACACCTTC.

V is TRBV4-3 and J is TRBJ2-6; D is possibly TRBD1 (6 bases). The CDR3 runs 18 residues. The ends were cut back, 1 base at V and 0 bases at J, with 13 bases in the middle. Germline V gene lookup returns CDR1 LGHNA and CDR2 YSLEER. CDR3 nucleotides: TGCGCCAGCAGCCAAGGGACAGATAAGTACTCTGGGGCCAACGTCCTGACTTTC. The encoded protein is CASSQGTDKYSGANVLTF.

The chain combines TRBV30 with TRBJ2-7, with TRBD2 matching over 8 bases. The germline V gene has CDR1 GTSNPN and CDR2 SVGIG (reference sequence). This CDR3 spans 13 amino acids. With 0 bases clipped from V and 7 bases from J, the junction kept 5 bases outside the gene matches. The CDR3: CAWSVRPSGEQYF. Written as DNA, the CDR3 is TGTGCCTGGAGTGTTAGGCCTAGCGGGGAGCAGTACTTC.

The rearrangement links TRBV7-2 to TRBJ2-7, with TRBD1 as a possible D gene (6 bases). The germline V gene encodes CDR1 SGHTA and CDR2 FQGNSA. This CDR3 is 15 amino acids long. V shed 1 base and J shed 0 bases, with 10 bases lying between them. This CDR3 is CASSLGHRVSYEQYF. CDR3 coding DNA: TGTGCCAGCAGCTTAGGTCACAGGGTCTCCTACGAGCAGTACTTC.

The CDR3 DNA sequence: TGTGCCAGCAGCCGAGAGGGACTAGCGTACAATGAGCAGTTCTTC. Translating it yields CASSREGLAYNEQFF. V gene TRBV9 combines with J gene TRBJ2-1; TRBD2 agrees at 10 bases. This CDR3 comprises 15 residues. In germline, CDR1 is SGDLS, CDR2 YYNGEE. After removal of 4 bases from V and 4 bases from J, the junction contained 5 bases not matched to a gene.

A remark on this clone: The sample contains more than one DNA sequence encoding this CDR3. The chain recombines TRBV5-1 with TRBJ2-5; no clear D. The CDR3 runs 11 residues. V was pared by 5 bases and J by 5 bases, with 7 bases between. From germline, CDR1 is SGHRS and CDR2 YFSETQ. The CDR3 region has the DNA TGCGCCAGCAGGCTGAGTGAGACCCAGTACTTC. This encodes CASRLSETQYF.

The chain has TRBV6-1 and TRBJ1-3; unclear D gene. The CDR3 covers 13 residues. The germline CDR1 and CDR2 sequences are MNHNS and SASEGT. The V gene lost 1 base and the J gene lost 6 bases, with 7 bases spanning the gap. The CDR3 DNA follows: TGTGCCAGCAGTGAAGGAACCTTAAACACCATATATTTT. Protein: CASSEGTLNTIYF.

CDR3 nucleotide sequence: TGTGCCAGCAGCTTAGGGATGAGCTCCTACGAGCAGTACTTC. Translation: CASSLGMSSYEQYF. The chain joins TRBV7-9 to TRBJ2-7; no clear D gene. The CDR3 consists of 14 residues. Germline V gene data show CDR1 as SEHNR and CDR2 as FQNEAQ (reference sequence). Deletions cut 1 base from V and 0 bases from J, with 7 bases between.

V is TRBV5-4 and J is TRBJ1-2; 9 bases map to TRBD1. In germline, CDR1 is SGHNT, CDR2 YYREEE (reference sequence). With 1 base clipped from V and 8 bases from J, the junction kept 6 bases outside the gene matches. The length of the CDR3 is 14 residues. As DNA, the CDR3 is TGTGCCAGCAGCTTGCTACAGGGGGCGAGGGGCTACACCTTC. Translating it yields CASSLLQGARGYTF. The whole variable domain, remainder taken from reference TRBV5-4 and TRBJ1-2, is ETGVTQSPTHLIKTRGQQVTLRCSSQSGHNTVSWYQQALGQGPQFIFQYYREEENGRGNFPPRFSGLQFPNYSSELNVNALELDDSALYLCASSLLQGARGYTFGSGTRLTVV.

The CDR3 loop is CASTLAGVETQYF. The CDR3 DNA follows: TGTGCCAGCACCCTAGCGGGGGTTGAAACCCAGTACTTC. The rearrangement links TRBV5-4 to TRBJ2-5, with 10 bases aligning to TRBD2. This CDR3 comprises 13 residues. Unmatched junction bases numbered 7, after V lost 6 bases and J lost 8 bases. Germline CDR1 SGHNT, CDR2 YYREEE (reference sequence).

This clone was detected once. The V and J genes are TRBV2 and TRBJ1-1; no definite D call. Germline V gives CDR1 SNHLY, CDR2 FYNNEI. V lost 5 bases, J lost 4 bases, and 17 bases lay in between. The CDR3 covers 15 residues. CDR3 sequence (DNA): TGTGCCAGCAGTAGATCGGCATTCCTGGGCACTGAAGCTTTCTTT. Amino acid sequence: CASSRSAFLGTEAFF.

As DNA, the CDR3 is TGTGCCAGCAGCTTGGATGGAATCCCCTACAATGAGCAGTTCTTC. Protein product: CASSLDGIPYNEQFF. The chain recombines TRBV5-4 with TRBJ2-1, with unresolved D. The germline gives CDR1 SGHNT, CDR2 YYREEE (reference sequence). V was cut by 0 bases and J by 2 bases, with 9 bases left in between. CDR3 length equals 15 residues.

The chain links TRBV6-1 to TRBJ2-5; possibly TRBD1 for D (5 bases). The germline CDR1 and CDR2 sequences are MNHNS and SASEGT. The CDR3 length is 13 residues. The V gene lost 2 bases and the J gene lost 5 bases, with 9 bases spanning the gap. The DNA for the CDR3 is TGTGCCAGCAGTGAACAGGGTTTGGAGACCCAGTACTTC. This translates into CASSEQGLETQYF.

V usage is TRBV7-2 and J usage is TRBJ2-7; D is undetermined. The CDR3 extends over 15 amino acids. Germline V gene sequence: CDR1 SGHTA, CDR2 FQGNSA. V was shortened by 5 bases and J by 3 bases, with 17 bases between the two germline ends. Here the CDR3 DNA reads TGTGCCAGCAGCCCTATTGAGGTTCTGGGCTACGAGCAGTACTTC. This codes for CASSPIEVLGYEQYF.

CDR3 coding DNA: TGCAGCGTTGCCCAGGGGGTCGGGACCTACGAGCAGTACTTC. This gives the protein CSVAQGVGTYEQYF. The gene calls are TRBV29-1 and TRBJ2-7, with 7 positions matching TRBD1. CDR1 and CDR2 from the germline V gene are SQVTM and ANQGSEA. The CDR3 loop spans 14 amino acids. V lost 4 bases to trimming and J lost 2 bases; unmatched junction nucleotides: 8.